The 13 T cell receptor beta chains below all came from one sample that was sequenced in a study of blood T cell repertoires in COVID-19. The data were produced by immunoSEQ multiplex PCR, yet TCRdb's version contains in-frame clones alone and is incomplete. Altogether around 99,000 clones are present, around 89% being singletons, with the ten largest covering 4.5% to 6%. Sequenced input: peripheral blood. These receptors were obtained from a middle-aged man with active or convalescent COVID-19.

V usage is TRBV10-3 and J usage is TRBJ1-5; the D is unclear. Trimming took 0 bases from V and 4 from J, leaving 10 bases between them. This CDR3 contains 15 residues. Germline V gives CDR1 ENHRY, CDR2 SYGVKD. CDR3 sequence reads: CAISESMAQNQPQHF. CDR3 in DNA: TGTGCCATCAGTGAGTCGATGGCACAGAATCAGCCCCAGCATTTT.

This chain connects TRBV6-1 to TRBJ1-5; unclear D gene. The CDR3 has 17 amino acids. The V gene lost 2 bases and the J gene lost 2 bases, with 16 bases spanning the gap. Germline lookup yields CDR1 MNHNS and CDR2 SASEGT. The DNA of the CDR3 is TGTGCCAGCAGTGAATTTCTACCAGGATCGGGCAATCAGCCCCAGCATTTT. Protein: CASSEFLPGSGNQPQHF.

In its sample, this clone was seen once. The chain employs TRBV29-1 and TRBJ2-3; 7 nucleotides match TRBD1. J gave up 0 bases and V 8 bases, and 5 bases lay outside the gene matches. Germline-derived CDR1 and CDR2 are SQVTM and ANQGSEA. The CDR3 consists of 13 residues. The CDR3 loop is CSPRDSSTDTQYF. The DNA of the CDR3 is TGCAGCCCCCGGGACAGCAGCACAGATACGCAGTATTTT.

The chain employs TRBV9 and TRBJ2-5; D is perhaps TRBD2 (6 bases). CDR1 and CDR2 (germline): SGDLS, YYNGEE. This CDR3 is 14 amino acids long. V lost 0 bases, J lost 9 bases, and 15 bases lay in between. CDR3 sequence reads: CASSVGAGWEAQYF. The CDR3 bases are TGTGCCAGCAGCGTAGGGGCCGGCTGGGAGGCCCAGTACTTC.

The chain has TRBV4-1 and TRBJ2-7, with 9 bases identical to TRBD1. Per germline, CDR1 MGHRA and CDR2 YSYEKL. The V and J ends lost 3 bases and 0 bases, in that order; junction bases with no gene match: 9. The CDR3 contains 17 residues. CDR3 sequence reads: CASSQGTGGPTSYEQYF. In DNA form, the CDR3 reads TGCGCCAGCAGCCAGGGAACAGGGGGCCCAACCTCCTACGAGCAGTACTTC.

V usage is TRBV21-1 and J usage is TRBJ2-3; the D call of TRBD2 is as the table states it, not checked on the DNA. TRBV21-1 corresponds to a pseudogene. This CDR3 is 14 amino acids long. DNA for the CDR3: TGTGCCAGCAGCGCCCGGAGGAGCCCAGATACGCAGTATTTT. It codes for CASSARRSPDTQYF.

V usage is TRBV7-9 and J usage is TRBJ2-2, with D maybe TRBD1 (6 bases). Trimming took 3 bases from V and 4 from J, leaving 18 bases between them. This CDR3 has 17 amino acids. Germline V gene lookup returns CDR1 SEHNR and CDR2 FQNEAQ (reference sequence). The CDR3 sequence is CASSFGDNPSFTGELFF. In DNA, the CDR3 is TGTGCCAGCAGCTTTGGGGACAACCCCTCCTTCACCGGGGAGCTGTTTTTT.

V gene TRBV5-1 combines with J gene TRBJ2-1, with 11 positions matching TRBD2. The trim removed 2 bases at V and 7 bases at J, leaving 14 bases unmatched. Germline-derived CDR1 and CDR2 are SGHRS and YFSETQ. This CDR3 is 18 amino acids long. The CDR3 nucleotides are TGCGCCAGCAGCTTTCGGGCGGTAGCGGGAGGGCCGGGGAATGAGCAGTTCTTC. This gives the protein CASSFRAVAGGPGNEQFF.

This chain links TRBV6-1 with TRBJ2-1; 7 bases agree with TRBD2. This CDR3 has 15 residues. V was pared by 3 bases and J by 5 bases, with 7 bases of the junction left unmatched. Germline V gives CDR1 MNHNS, CDR2 SASEGT. The CDR3 nucleotides are TGTGCCAGCAGTGATCTCCCCGGGAGGAACAATGAGCAGTTCTTC. Translating it yields CASSDLPGRNNEQFF.

CDR3 sequence: CASRSGTSGYLNNEQFF. CDR3 nucleotides: TGTGCCAGCAGATCCGGGACTAGCGGCTACCTTAACAATGAGCAGTTCTTC. This chain links TRBV5-8 with TRBJ2-1; 11 bases map to TRBD2. Germline lookup yields CDR1 SGHTS and CDR2 YDEGEE. The CDR3 is made up of 17 amino acids. V shed 5 bases and J 5 bases; nucleotides not matched to a gene: 12.

The V and J genes are TRBV3-1 (or the pseudogene TRBV3-2) and TRBJ1-1; 7 bases are shared with TRBD1. The CDR3 loop spans 14 amino acids. The J segment lost 5 bases and the V segment lost 4 bases, leaving 7 bases of the junction unmatched. CDR1 is LGHDT, CDR2 YNNKEL, per germline (reference sequence). The CDR3 is CASSPGTAETEAFF. CDR3 bases: TGTGCCAGCAGCCCCGGGACAGCGGAAACTGAAGCTTTCTTT.

The V and J genes are TRBV7-2 and TRBJ2-1; 8 positions agree with TRBD2. The germline V gene has CDR1 SGHTA and CDR2 FQGNSA. This CDR3 has 17 amino acids. V lost 3 bases to trimming and J lost 9 bases; unmatched junction nucleotides: 16. The CDR3 here is CASSFPGGAGRLGEQFF. The DNA for the CDR3 is TGTGCCAGCAGCTTCCCCGGGGGGGCGGGTCGGCTGGGTGAGCAGTTCTTC.

The V and J genes are TRBV7-2 and TRBJ1-6; 7 bases are a match to TRBD1. The CDR3 runs to 16 residues. Germline assignment: CDR1 SGHTA and CDR2 FQGNSA. V was pared by 5 bases and J by 9 bases, with 13 bases of the junction left unmatched. CDR3 sequence (DNA): TGTGCCAGCAGCCCCGCCCCGACAGGGATTGGTTCACCCCTCCACTTT. This encodes CASSPAPTGIGSPLHF.